This T cell receptor (beta chain) was identified during a study of blood T cells in healthy people across ages (dated by TCRdb to the mid-2010s). Background on the whole study: In model experiments, template switching captured about one uniquely barcoded TCR beta cDNA molecule for every two T cells. The study measured age-related changes in TCR beta repertoire diversity using deep sequencing normalized with unique cDNA molecular identifiers. Donors were grouped into four age groups: young (average roughly 15 years), middle-aged (about 38), aged (around 66) and long-lived (about 90). To avoid experimental bias, donors of different ages were distributed randomly across sequencing lanes. For two donors (one aged 18 to 30 and one aged 80 or older), the study analyzed two additional independent replicas of 1 million unique cDNA reads from the same blood draw. Here is what the overall study found, with its caveats: Compared with the aged group, the long-lived group had more naive CD4+ T cells, fewer expanded clones and increased TCR diversity, suggesting age selection. Observed TCR beta diversity correlated strongly with the percentage of naive T cells measured by flow cytometry. Because donor CMV infection status was unknown, age-related changes in expanded clonotypes were potentially confounded. Since profiling was done on bulk unsorted PBMCs, naive and antigen-experienced compartments could not be conclusively compared. Total diversity estimates from one million sequenced T cells were considered lower bounds and underestimates. Observed TCR beta diversity per million T cells fell roughly linearly with age, and a significant reduction was already apparent by age around 36.

Comments on this clonotype: This clone's antigen is unknown. No base qualities exist here, and no much larger clone lies one base off it.

Library construction relied on 5' RACE. This sample was sequenced with an Illumina HiSeq 2500. The second PCR ran for roughly 7 to 12 cycles and used a J-beta primer mix along with a sample-barcoded 5' primer. Each TCR beta cDNA molecule received a unique molecular identifier from a template-switch 5' adaptor carrying 12 random nucleotides. Each sample yielded at least 3 million CDR3-containing paired-end reads. The Mint cDNA synthesis kit, primed by a TRBC-specific oligonucleotide, was used to synthesize first-strand cDNA from all RNA. All cDNA was treated with uracil-DNA glycosylase and then went through a first 18-cycle PCR with the universal primers M1SS and BC2_uni_R. Turning to the authors' computational methods: Normalization of each sample was performed by random selection of 1 million high-quality reads, each carrying a distinct molecular identifier. Instead of being binned into consensus sequences, reads with shared molecular identifiers were discarded. MiTCR, set to a Q25 quality threshold and the strictest error-elimination algorithm, was used for CDR3 identification, clonotype clustering and error correction. A nonparametric unseen species model with Euler transformation was used to estimate lower-bound total TCR beta diversity. TCRdb itself trimmed the public reads at Q25 with fastp, ran MiXCR and retained productive beta chains. Identical CDR3 protein sequences are pooled into one entry, listed with their most common genes and DNA. TCRdb's processing, not the authors', yielded these V and J calls. Across this sample there are more than 650,000 distinct CDR3 sequences, with 53% seen only once. The ten largest clones add up to approximately 41% of the sample.

The CDR3 covers 13 residues, taking in both the cysteine and the phenylalanine. Only the CDR3 DNA stays, 39 bases, in frame from base 1. A distance of 13 bases separates the germline ends of V and J, which lose 0 bases and 10 bases respectively. Via the germline V gene, CDR1 is SGHDT and CDR2 YYEEEE. The roughly 39 donors, aged about 6 to 95 years, were systemically healthy Caucasian individuals from Russia. Approximately 9.3 milliliters of peripheral blood were collected from each donor into EDTA-treated Vacutainer tubes. Ficoll-Paque density-gradient centrifugation was used to isolate PBMCs, with at least 7 million obtained per sample. Trizol reagent was used to extract total RNA from the PBMCs, yielding at least 5 micrograms per sample. Naive CD45RAhigh/CD27high T cell percentages were measured by flow cytometry on a PBMC aliquot from every donor.

Source material: blood. The V and J segments used are TRBV5-6 and TRBJ2-5; no D segment can be confidently identified. The receptor was isolated from an elderly man in good health. The CDR3 has the sequence CASSLGPLEDQYF. The DNA reads as follows: TGTGCCAGCAGCTTGGGGCCATTAGAGGACCAGTACTTC.